One sample yielded the 11 T cell receptor beta chains listed below, sequenced in a study of shared T cell receptors in the human thymus (TCRdb year 2021). The library was prepared using the immunoSEQ multiplex PCR assay. As stored in TCRdb, this immuneACCESS dataset retains in-frame rearrangements with V and J assigned. A fraction of the clones does not appear; measured against another copy, unresolved V genes explain less than half of the discrepancy, and the remainder lacks a known reason. Present in this sample are approximately 580,000 clones, about four fifths of which were seen just once. The ten largest clones add up to more than 0.01% of the sample. These same records also appear under a second study, on human thymus T cells.

Sequenced: thymocytes. These receptors were obtained from a boy under two years old with a congenital heart defect. Donor details come from another sample of the same person, matched by shared clones.

The V gene is TRBV19, the J gene TRBJ1-5; possible D gene TRBD1, 5 bases. The CDR3 covers 12 residues. CDR1 is LNHDA, CDR2 SQIVND, per germline (reference sequence). Trimming removed 7 bases from V and 6 bases from J, with 10 bases in between. The CDR3 bases are TGTGCCAGTATAGGTAGGGGTCAGCCCCAGCATTTT. This translates into CASIGRGQPQHF.

V usage is TRBV30 and J usage is TRBJ2-1, with D perhaps matching TRBD2 (5 bases). The length of the CDR3 is 13 residues. V was clipped by 2 bases and J by 6 bases, with 11 bases between them. The germline gives CDR1 GTSNPN, CDR2 SVGIG (reference sequence). The CDR3 sequence is CAWSWPGSNEQFF. CDR3 coding DNA: TGTGCCTGGAGTTGGCCGGGATCCAATGAGCAGTTCTTC.

Remarks on this clone: An end of the junction does not agree with germline; a read error may underlie this. The chain links TRBV7-4 to TRBJ2-7, with 15 bases lining up with TRBD2. Germline values: CDR1 SGHVT, CDR2 SQSDAQ. The CDR3 is 18 amino acids. The CDR3, as DNA: TGCCCCAATGGCCCTTGGACTAGCGGGAGGGCGCTGACCTACGAGCAGTACTTC. Translating gives CPNGPWTSGRALTYEQYF.

The CDR3 loop reads CASSRDRVRSRRGNIQYF. CDR3 sequence (DNA): TGTGCCAGCTCACGGGACAGGGTTCGGAGTAGGAGGGGAAACATTCAGTACTTC. J is TRBJ2-4 and V is TRBV18; TRBD1 matches at 9 bases. V gave up 4 bases and J gave up 6 bases; unmatched junction bases: 16. Germline assignment: CDR1 KGHSH and CDR2 LQKENI. CDR3 length: 18 residues.

To note about this clone: The sample holds other DNA sequences that translate to the same CDR3. The V and J genes are TRBV7-2 and TRBJ2-5, with a possible D match to TRBD2 (6 bases). The V gene lost 0 bases and the J gene lost 5 bases, with 7 bases spanning the gap. From germline, CDR1 is SGHTA and CDR2 FQGNSA. The CDR3 is made up of 13 amino acids. The CDR3 is CASSLAGGETQYF. CDR3 nucleotides: TGTGCCAGCAGCTTAGCGGGAGGTGAGACCCAGTACTTC.

The chain carries TRBV6-5 and TRBJ2-7, with D perhaps matching TRBD2 (6 bases). The CDR3 consists of 11 residues. The V gene's germline CDR1 is MNHEY and CDR2 SVGAGI. The V gene lost 10 bases and the J gene lost 3 bases, with 10 bases spanning the gap. CDR3 nucleotides: TGTGCCACTTACGGGGGCTACGAGCAGTACTTC. It yields the protein CATYGGYEQYF.

The rearrangement links TRBV5-1 to TRBJ1-1; 7 nucleotides line up with TRBD1. The germline CDR1 and CDR2 sequences are SGHRS and YFSETQ. This CDR3 spans 19 amino acids. J gave up 0 bases and V 0 bases, and 14 bases lay outside the gene matches. The CDR3, as DNA: TGCGCCAGCAGCTTGGTAAGGGAAAGCGACAGGGCGATGAACACTGAAGCTTTCTTT. Its translation is CASSLVRESDRAMNTEAFF.

The CDR3 loop reads CASSGPRRGTQYF. The CDR3 DNA reads TGTGCCAGCAGTGGCCCCAGGAGGGGGACCCAGTACTTC. The chain combines TRBV25-1 with TRBJ2-5; tentatively, D is TRBD2 (6 bases). CDR1 is MGHDK and CDR2 is SYGVNS in the germline V gene. The CDR3 length is 13 residues. Trimming took 4 bases from V and 7 from J, leaving 13 bases between them.

A single count supports this clone. The chain couples TRBV19 to TRBJ1-1; the D gene is possibly TRBD1 (5 bases). This CDR3 contains 13 residues. The germline V and J ends were trimmed by 6 bases and 1 base, with 9 bases remaining between them. The germline V gene has CDR1 LNHDA and CDR2 SQIVND (reference sequence). CDR3 loop: CASRTTENTEAFF. Written as DNA, the CDR3 is TGTGCCAGTAGAACGACAGAGAACACTGAAGCTTTCTTT.

The V call is TRBV5-1, the J call TRBJ2-7; D is uncertain. CDR1 and CDR2 (germline): SGHRS, YFSETQ. This CDR3 spans 12 amino acids. V lost 0 bases and J 7 bases, leaving 8 bases between the germline ends. The CDR3 coding sequence is TGCGCCAGCAGCTTGGAGGCGCGGGAGCAGTACTTC. Protein product: CASSLEAREQYF.

The rearrangement uses TRBV18 and TRBJ1-2, with TRBD1 matching 7 bases. Trimming cost V 1 base and J 7 bases; bases outside gene matches: 9. This CDR3 is 15 amino acids long. Per germline, CDR1 KGHSH and CDR2 LQKENI. The chain's CDR3 is CASSPRGQGDGGYTF. CDR3 sequence (DNA): TGTGCCAGCTCACCACGAGGCCAGGGGGACGGTGGCTACACCTTC.